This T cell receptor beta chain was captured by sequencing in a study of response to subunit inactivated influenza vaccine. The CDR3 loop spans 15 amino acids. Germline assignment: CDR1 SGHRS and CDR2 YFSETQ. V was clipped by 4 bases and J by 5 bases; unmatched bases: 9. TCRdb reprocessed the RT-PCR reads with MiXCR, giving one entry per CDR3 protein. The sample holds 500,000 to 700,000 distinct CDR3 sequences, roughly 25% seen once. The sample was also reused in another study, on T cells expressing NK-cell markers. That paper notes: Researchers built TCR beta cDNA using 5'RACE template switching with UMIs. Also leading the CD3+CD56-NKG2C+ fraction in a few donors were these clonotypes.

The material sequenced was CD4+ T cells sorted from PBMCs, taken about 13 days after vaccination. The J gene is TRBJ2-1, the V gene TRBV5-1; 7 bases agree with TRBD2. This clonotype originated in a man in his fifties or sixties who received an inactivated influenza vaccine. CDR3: CASSRAGRDNNEQFF. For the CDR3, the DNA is TGCGCCAGCAGCCGGGCAGGGAGGGATAACAATGAGCAGTTCTTC.